This TCR beta chain came from a study of shared clonotypes between healthy human individuals. Study-wide background: Each donor's CD4 naive and CD4 memory cells filled three plates apiece, CD8 naive two, and CD8 memory one.

Repertoires were generated with immunoSEQ multiplex PCR, while TCRdb's copy carries only in-frame clones and drops some. The sample consists of roughly 700,000 clones, around 90% of them appearing once. Germline CDR1 is SGHDN and CDR2 is FVKESK. The ends lost 4 bases at V and 0 bases at J; junction bases unmatched: 6. The CDR3 is 18 amino acids. The rearrangement uses TRBV14 and TRBJ2-6, with 10 bases matching TRBD2. This receptor was obtained from a man aged 18 to 30 in good health. Some clones in this sample may be carry-over from other donors' samples. The specimen was memory CD8+ T cells from PBMCs. Sample subset: CD45RO+ cells pooled with CCR7-negative TemRA cells. CDR3 nucleotide sequence: TGTGCCAGCAGCCGGGGACTAGCGCGTATCTCTGGGGCCAACGTCCTGACTTTC. Protein: CASSRGLARISGANVLTF.